This record concerns one T cell receptor beta chain sequence. The target antigen is unknown. These data come from a study of shared clonotypes between healthy human individuals. About the study: In total, the donors were a couple of women and a few men aged 18 to 49. Study results and caveats: Only blood samples were collected, and tissue repertoires likely differ.

CDR1 is GTSNPN, CDR2 SVGIG, per germline (reference sequence). The CDR3 covers 14 residues. Data came from immunoSEQ multiplex PCR; TCRdb stores just in-frame clones and leaves some out. This table has 950,000 to 1,100,000 clones, around three quarters appearing once. This chain uses TRBV30 with TRBJ2-2; D tentatively reads TRBD1 or TRBD2 (5 bases each). Sequencing was done on a sample of memory CD4+ T cells from PBMCs. Subset described: CD45RA-negative fraction. The TCR originated in a man younger than 35 in good health. Some clones in this sample may be carry-over from other donors' samples. CDR3 loop: CASGTEANTGELFF. CDR3 sequence (DNA): TGTGCGTCCGGGACGGAGGCGAACACCGGGGAGCTGTTTTTT.